What follows are 5 T cell receptor beta chains derived from one specimen sequenced in a study of blood T cell repertoires in COVID-19 (dated by TCRdb to 2020 to 2021). The library was generated by the immunoSEQ multiplex PCR assay. TCRdb took this table from immuneACCESS and kept in-frame rearrangements with V and J called. Such tables lack part of the clones; where checked against another copy, unresolved V genes explain under half of the gap, and the rest is unexplained. The sample has approximately 180,000 clones on record, more than 70% of them singletons. The ten largest make up 15% to 20% of the sample. The sample consisted of peripheral blood. These receptors were obtained from a person aged 65 to 85 with COVID-19, enrolled during active disease.

The chain combines TRBV30 with TRBJ2-3, with a tentative D call TRBD1 (5 bases). The CDR3 covers 13 residues. V gave up 0 bases and J gave up 3 bases, with 7 bases separating them. The germline V gene encodes CDR1 GTSNPN and CDR2 SVGIG (reference sequence). The CDR3 region has the DNA TGTGCCTGGAGTGTACCAGGGACAGATACGCAGTATTTT. Its translation: CAWSVPGTDTQYF.

V and J are TRBV19 and TRBJ2-5; TRBD1 agrees at 11 bases. The CDR3 loop spans 16 amino acids. The V gene end was trimmed by 5 bases and the J gene end by 4 bases; junction bases not matched to a gene: 9. Looked up from germline, CDR1 is LNHDA and CDR2 is SQIVND (reference sequence). As DNA, the CDR3 is TGTGCCAGTAGTGGACGAGGGACAGGGGGATTAGAGACCCAGTACTTC. Its translation is CASSGRGTGGLETQYF. The full variable domain, with the rest looked up from reference TRBV19 and TRBJ2-5, is DGGITQSPKYLFRKEGQNVTLSCEQNLNHDAMYWYRQDPGQGLRLIYYSQIVNDFQKGDIAEGYSVSREKKESFPLTVTSAQKNPTAFYLCASSGRGTGGLETQYFGPGTRLLVL.

This clone was seen a handful of times. The chain carries TRBV7-9 and TRBJ2-7, with TRBD2 matching 8 bases. The CDR3 loop spans 18 amino acids. Germline trimming cut 5 bases from V and 1 base from J; bases unmatched to any gene: 16. Germline loops: CDR1 SEHNR, CDR2 FQNEAQ (reference sequence). CDR3 nucleotides: TGTGCCAGCAGCCTCCCTAGGGGCGGGGGGCTCGGGTCCTACGAGCAGTACTTC. Translated: CASSLPRGGGLGSYEQYF.

The chain links TRBV27 to TRBJ1-1; weak D call: TRBD1 (6 bases). The CDR3 has 12 residues. The ends were cut back, 0 bases at V and 8 bases at J, with 7 bases in the middle. Germline assignment: CDR1 MNHEY and CDR2 SMNVEV (reference sequence). The CDR3 loop is CASSLSGTEAFF. The CDR3, as DNA: TGTGCCAGCAGTTTATCCGGGACAGAAGCTTTCTTT.

The chain recombines TRBV11-2 with TRBJ1-1; D is unclear. The CDR3 contains 13 residues. The V and J ends lost 4 bases and 1 base respectively, with 7 bases between them. Germline CDR1 SGHAT, CDR2 FQNNGV. CDR3 in amino acids: CASSYTENTEAFF. The CDR3 nucleotides read TGTGCCAGCAGCTATACAGAGAACACTGAAGCTTTCTTT. The full variable domain, rest sourced from reference TRBV11-2 and TRBJ1-1, is EAGVAQSPRYKIIEKRQSVAFWCNPISGHATLYWYQQILGQGPKLLIQFQNNGVVDDSQLPKDRFSAERLKGVDSTLKIQPAKLEDSAVYLCASSYTENTEAFFGQGTRLTVV.